This TCR beta chain was retrieved from a study of shared clonotypes between healthy human individuals. Here immunoSEQ multiplex PCR was the method, and the copy in TCRdb shows in-frame clones only, minus some. Of over 1.4 million clones in the sample, about 96% were seen once. Germline loops: CDR1 LNHDA, CDR2 SQIVND (reference sequence). The CDR3 consists of 17 residues. V was clipped by 7 bases and J by 2 bases; unmatched bases: 15. The source is a man in his thirties or forties in good health. Sequencing was done on a sample of naive CD4+ T cells sorted from blood. Noted subset: CD45RA+ positively selected. V and J are TRBV19 and TRBJ1-2; 8 bases map to TRBD1. The CDR3 DNA reads TGTGCCAGTACCAGAAACCTAGGACAGGGTTCCAACTATGGCTACACCTTC. Translation: CASTRNLGQGSNYGYTF.